This T cell receptor (beta chain) was documented in a study of beta chain features in type 1 diabetes. The overall study: Sorted cells from all samples, numbering roughly 100 million, were examined.

Expressed TCRB transcripts got sequenced, as all isolated RNA was reverse transcribed. Clones were read by immunoSEQ multiplex PCR, and TCRdb kept only the in-frame ones, dropping some. In the table there are 200,000 to 250,000 clones, 9.6% of which are singletons. This clonotype was obtained from a young woman in good health. Sample: naive CD4+ T cells from blood.

CDR3 sequence reads: CASSQGLAGDEGEQYF. CDR3 DNA: TGTGCCAGCAGCCAAGGGTTAGCGGGAGATGAGGGCGAGCAGTACTTC. The V and J genes are TRBV4-2 and TRBJ2-7; the match to TRBD2 covers 9 bases. Trimming at V came to 1 base and at J to 6 bases, leaving 10 bases not matched to a gene. CDR1 LGHNA and CDR2 YNFKEQ come from the germline V gene. The CDR3 is 16 residues long.